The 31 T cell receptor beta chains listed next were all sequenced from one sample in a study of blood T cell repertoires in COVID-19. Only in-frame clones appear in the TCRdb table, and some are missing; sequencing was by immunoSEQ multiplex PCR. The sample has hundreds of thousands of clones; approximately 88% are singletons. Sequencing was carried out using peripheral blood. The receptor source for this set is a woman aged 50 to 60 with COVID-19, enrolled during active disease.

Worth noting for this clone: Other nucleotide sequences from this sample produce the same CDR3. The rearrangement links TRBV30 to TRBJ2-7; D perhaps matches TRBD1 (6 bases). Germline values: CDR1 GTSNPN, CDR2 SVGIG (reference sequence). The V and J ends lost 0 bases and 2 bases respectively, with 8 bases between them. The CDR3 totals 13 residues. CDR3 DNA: TGTGCCTGGAGTGTGAGGGACACCTACGAGCAGTACTTC. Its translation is CAWSVRDTYEQYF.

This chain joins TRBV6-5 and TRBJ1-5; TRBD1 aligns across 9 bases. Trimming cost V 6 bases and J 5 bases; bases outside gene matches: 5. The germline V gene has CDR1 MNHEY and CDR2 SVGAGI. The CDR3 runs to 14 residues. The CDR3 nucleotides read TGTGCCAGCAGCCGCCGGGACAGGGATCAGCCCCAGCATTTT. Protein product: CASSRRDRDQPQHF.

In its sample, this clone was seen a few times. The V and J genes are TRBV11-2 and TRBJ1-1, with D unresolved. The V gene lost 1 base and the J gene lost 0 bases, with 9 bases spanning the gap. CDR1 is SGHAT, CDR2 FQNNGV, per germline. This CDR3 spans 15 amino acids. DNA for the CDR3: TGTGCCAGCAGCTTAGGGGCAGACCTGAACACTGAAGCTTTCTTT. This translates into CASSLGADLNTEAFF.

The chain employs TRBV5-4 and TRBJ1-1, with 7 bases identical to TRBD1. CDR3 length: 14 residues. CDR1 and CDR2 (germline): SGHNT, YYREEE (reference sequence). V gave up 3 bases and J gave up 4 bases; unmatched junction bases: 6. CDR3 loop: CASSSRQGLTEAFF. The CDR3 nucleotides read TGTGCCAGCAGCTCCCGACAGGGCCTCACTGAAGCTTTCTTT.

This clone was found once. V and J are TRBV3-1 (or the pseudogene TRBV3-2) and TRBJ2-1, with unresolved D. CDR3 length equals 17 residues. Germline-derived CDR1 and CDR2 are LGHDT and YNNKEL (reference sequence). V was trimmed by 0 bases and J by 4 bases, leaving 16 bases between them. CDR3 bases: TGTGCCAGCAGCCAAGATACAGCAGCCAATAGTTACAATGAGCAGTTCTTC. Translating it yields CASSQDTAANSYNEQFF.

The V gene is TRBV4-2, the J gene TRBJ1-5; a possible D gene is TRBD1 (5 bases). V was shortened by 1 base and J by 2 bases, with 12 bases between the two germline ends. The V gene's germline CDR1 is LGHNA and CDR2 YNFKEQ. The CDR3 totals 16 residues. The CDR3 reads CASSQVQGFGNQPQHF. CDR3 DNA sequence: TGTGCCAGCAGCCAAGTCCAGGGTTTCGGCAATCAGCCCCAGCATTTT.

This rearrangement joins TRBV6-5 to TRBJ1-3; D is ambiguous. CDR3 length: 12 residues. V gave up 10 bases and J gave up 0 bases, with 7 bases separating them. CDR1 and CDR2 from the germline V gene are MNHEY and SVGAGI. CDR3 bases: TGTGCCATCGGGAGCTCTGGAAACACCATATATTTT. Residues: CAIGSSGNTIYF.

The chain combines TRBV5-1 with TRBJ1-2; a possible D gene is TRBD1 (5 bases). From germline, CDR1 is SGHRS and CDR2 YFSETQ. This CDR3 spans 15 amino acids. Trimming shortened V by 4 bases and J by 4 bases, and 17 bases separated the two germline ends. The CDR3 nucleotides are TGCGCCAGCAGCCCCGAAGGTGGGGCTGGCTATGGCTACACCTTC. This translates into CASSPEGGAGYGYTF.

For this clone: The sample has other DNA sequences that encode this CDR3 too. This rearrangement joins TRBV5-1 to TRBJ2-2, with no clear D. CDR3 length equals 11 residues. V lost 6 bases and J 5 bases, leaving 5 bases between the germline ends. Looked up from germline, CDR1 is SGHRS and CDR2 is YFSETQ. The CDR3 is CASTITGELFF. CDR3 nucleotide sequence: TGCGCCAGCACTATTACCGGGGAGCTGTTTTTT. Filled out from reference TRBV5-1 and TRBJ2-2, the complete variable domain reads KAGVTQTPRYLIKTRGQQVTLSCSPISGHRSVSWYQQTPGQGLQFLFEYFSETQRNKGNFPGRFSGRQFSNSRSEMNVSTLELGDSALYLCASTITGELFFGEGSRLTVL.

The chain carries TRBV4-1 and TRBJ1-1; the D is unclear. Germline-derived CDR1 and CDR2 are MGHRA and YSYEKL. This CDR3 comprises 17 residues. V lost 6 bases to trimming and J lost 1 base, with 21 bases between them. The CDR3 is CASSRERAKSQNTEAFF. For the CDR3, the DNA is TGCGCCAGCAGTAGGGAGAGGGCCAAATCACAGAACACTGAAGCTTTCTTT.

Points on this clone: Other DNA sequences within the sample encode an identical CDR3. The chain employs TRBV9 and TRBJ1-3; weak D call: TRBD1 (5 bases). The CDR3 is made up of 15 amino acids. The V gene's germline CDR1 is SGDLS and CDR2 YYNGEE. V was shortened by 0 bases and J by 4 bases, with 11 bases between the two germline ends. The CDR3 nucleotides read TGTGCCAGCAGCGTAGACGGGGGATCCGGAAACACCATATATTTT. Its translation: CASSVDGGSGNTIYF.

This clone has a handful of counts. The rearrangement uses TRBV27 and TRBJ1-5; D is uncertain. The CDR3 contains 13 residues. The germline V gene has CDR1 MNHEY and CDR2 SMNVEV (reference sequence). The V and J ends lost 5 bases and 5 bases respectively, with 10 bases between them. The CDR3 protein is CASSGRGYQPQHF. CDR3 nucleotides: TGTGCCAGCAGTGGCAGAGGGTATCAGCCCCAGCATTTT.

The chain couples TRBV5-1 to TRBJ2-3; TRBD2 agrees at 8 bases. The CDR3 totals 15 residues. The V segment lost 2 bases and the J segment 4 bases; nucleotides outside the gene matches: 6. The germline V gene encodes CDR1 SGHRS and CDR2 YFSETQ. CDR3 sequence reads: CASSFDQRGPDTQYF. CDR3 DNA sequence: TGCGCCAGCAGCTTTGACCAGCGGGGGCCAGATACGCAGTATTTT.

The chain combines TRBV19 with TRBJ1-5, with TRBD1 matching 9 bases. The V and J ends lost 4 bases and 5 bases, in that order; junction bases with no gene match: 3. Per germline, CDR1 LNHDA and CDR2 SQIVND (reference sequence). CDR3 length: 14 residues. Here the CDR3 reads CASSKGQGDQPQHF. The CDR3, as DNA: TGTGCCAGTAGTAAGGGACAGGGAGATCAGCCCCAGCATTTT. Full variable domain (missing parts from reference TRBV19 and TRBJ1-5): DGGITQSPKYLFRKEGQNVTLSCEQNLNHDAMYWYRQDPGQGLRLIYYSQIVNDFQKGDIAEGYSVSREKKESFPLTVTSAQKNPTAFYLCASSKGQGDQPQHFGDGTRLSIL.

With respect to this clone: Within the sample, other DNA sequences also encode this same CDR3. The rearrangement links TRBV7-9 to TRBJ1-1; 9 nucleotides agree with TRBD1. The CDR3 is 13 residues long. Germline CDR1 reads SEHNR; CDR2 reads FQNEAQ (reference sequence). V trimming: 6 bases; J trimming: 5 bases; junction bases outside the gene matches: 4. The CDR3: CASSPGTGTEAFF. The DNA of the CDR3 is TGTGCCAGCAGTCCCGGGACAGGGACTGAAGCTTTCTTT.

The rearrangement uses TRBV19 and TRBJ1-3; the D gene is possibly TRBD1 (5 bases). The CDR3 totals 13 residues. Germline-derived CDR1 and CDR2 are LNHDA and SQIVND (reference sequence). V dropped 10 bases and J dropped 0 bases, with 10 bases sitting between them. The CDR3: CATDRVSGNTIYF. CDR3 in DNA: TGTGCCACCGACAGAGTCTCTGGAAACACCATATATTTT.

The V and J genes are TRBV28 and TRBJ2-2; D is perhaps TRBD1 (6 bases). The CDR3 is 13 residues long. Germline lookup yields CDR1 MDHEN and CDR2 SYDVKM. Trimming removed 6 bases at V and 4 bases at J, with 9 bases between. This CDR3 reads CASRTQGTGELFF. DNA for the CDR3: TGTGCCAGCAGAACACAGGGCACCGGGGAGCTGTTTTTT.

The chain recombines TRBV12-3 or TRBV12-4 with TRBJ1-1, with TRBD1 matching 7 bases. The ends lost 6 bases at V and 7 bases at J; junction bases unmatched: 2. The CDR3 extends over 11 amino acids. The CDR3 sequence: CASRNRGEAFF. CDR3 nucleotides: TGTGCCAGCAGGAACAGGGGTGAAGCTTTCTTT.

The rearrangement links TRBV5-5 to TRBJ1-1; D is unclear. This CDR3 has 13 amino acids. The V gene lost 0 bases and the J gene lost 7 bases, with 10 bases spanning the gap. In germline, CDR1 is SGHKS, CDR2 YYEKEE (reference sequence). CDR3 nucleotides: TGTGCCAGCAGCTTGGGCCGAACCTATGAAGCTTTCTTT. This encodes CASSLGRTYEAFF.

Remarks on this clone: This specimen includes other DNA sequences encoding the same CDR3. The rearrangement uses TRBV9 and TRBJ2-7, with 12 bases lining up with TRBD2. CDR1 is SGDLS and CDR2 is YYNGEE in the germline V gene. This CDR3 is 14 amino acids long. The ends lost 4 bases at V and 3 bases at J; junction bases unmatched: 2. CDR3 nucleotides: TGTGCCAGCAGCCCGGGACTAGCGGGCTACGAGCAGTACTTC. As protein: CASSPGLAGYEQYF. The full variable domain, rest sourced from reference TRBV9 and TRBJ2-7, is DSGVTQTPKHLITATGQRVTLRCSPRSGDLSVYWYQQSLDQGLQFLIQYYNGEERAKGNILERFSAQQFPDLHSELNLSSLELGDSALYFCASSPGLAGYEQYFGPGTRLTVT.

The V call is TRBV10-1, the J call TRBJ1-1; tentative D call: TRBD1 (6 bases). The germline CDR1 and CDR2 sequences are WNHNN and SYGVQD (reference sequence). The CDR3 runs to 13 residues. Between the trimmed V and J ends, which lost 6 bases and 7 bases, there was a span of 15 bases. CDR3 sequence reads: CASRQGHGGEAFF. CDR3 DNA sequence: TGCGCCAGCAGACAGGGTCACGGTGGTGAAGCTTTCTTT.

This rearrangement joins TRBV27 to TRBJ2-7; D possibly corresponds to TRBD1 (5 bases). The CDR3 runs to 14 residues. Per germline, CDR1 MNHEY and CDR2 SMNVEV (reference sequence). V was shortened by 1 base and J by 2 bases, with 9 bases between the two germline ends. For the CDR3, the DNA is TGTGCCAGCAGTTTATATGTGGGGCCCTACGAGCAGTACTTC. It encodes CASSLYVGPYEQYF.

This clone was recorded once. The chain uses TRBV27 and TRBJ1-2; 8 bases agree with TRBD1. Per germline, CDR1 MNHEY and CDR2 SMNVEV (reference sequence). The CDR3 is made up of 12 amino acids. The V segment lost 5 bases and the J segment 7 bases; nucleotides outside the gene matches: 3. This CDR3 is CASSPGGGGYTF. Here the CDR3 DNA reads TGTGCCAGCAGTCCAGGGGGCGGTGGCTACACCTTC.

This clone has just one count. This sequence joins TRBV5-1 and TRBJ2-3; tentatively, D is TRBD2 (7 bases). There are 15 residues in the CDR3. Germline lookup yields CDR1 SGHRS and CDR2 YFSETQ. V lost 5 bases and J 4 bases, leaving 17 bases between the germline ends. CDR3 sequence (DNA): TGCGCCAGCAGAATCGGGGGGCCTGCTTCAGATACGCAGTATTTT. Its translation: CASRIGGPASDTQYF.

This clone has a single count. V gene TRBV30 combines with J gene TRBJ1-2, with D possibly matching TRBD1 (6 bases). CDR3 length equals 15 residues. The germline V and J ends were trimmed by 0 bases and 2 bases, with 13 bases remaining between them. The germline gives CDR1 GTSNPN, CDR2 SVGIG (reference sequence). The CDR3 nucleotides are TGTGCCTGGAGTGTTCCGATTACAGGGAACTATGGCTACACCTTC. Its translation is CAWSVPITGNYGYTF.

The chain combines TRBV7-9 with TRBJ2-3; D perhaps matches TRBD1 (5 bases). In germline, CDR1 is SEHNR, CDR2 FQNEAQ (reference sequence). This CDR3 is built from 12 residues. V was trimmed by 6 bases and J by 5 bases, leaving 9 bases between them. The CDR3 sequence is CASSRRVDTQYF. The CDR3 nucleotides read TGTGCCAGCAGTCGCAGGGTAGATACGCAGTATTTT.

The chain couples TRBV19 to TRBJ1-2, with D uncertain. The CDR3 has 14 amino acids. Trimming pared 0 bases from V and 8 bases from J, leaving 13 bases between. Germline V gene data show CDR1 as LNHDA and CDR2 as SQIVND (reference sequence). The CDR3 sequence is CASSIDTATSGYTF. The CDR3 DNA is TGTGCCAGTAGTATAGATACAGCAACTTCGGGCTACACCTTC.

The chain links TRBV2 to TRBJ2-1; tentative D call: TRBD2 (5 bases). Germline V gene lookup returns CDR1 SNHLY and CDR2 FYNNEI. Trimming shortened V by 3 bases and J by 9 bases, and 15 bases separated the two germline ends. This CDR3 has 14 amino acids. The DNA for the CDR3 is TGTGCCAGCAGTGAGTTAGGCCCGAGGGCTGAGCAGTTCTTC. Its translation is CASSELGPRAEQFF.

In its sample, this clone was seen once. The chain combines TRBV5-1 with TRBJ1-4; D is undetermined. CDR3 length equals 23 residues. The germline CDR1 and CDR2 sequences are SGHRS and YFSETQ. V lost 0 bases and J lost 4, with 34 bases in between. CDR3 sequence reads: CASSLAGGVDVAGGETNNEKLFF. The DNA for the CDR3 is TGCGCCAGCAGCTTGGCGGGTGGGGTCGATGTTGCGGGCGGAGAGACAAATAATGAAAAACTGTTTTTT.

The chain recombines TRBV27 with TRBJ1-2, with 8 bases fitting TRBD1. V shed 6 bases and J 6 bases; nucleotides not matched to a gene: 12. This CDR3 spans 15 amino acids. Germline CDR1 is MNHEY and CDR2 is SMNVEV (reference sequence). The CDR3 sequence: CASSLRTGWEHGYTF. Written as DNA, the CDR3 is TGTGCCAGCAGCCTCAGGACAGGGTGGGAGCATGGCTACACCTTC.

The CDR3: CASSMGLYNEQFF. Here the CDR3 DNA reads TGTGCCAGTAGTATGGGACTCTACAATGAGCAGTTCTTC. The chain links TRBV19 to TRBJ2-1; D may be TRBD2 (6 bases). V lost 3 bases and J lost 3, with 6 bases in between. From germline, CDR1 is LNHDA and CDR2 SQIVND (reference sequence). The CDR3 has 13 amino acids.